This T cell receptor (beta chain) was captured in a study of technical replicates of blood from a handful of donors. This clone occurred once. The ends were cut back, 3 bases at V and 1 base at J, with 16 bases in the middle. Germline-derived CDR1 and CDR2 are SGDLS and YYNGEE. The CDR3 is made up of 16 amino acids. Libraries were prepared by immunoSEQ multiplex PCR; TCRdb keeps only in-frame clonotypes and omits some of them. The table includes some 85,000 clones, approximately 94% detected once. The chain carries TRBV9 and TRBJ1-1, with a tentative D call TRBD1 (5 bases). This clonotype was sampled from a human donor in good health. The material sequenced was T cells isolated from PBMCs. The CDR3 sequence is CASSAPRGVANTEAFF. CDR3 DNA: TGTGCCAGCAGCGCACCACGGGGGGTAGCGAACACTGAAGCTTTCTTT.